A single TCR beta chain is shown here with its context. Per the original methods: Estimated nucleated cell counts came from reference gene primer amplification. Measured with immunoSEQ multiplex PCR; TCRdb has only the in-frame clones, and not every one. V, J and clone size were drawn from that table, and D and trimming were deduced from the DNA. This table holds about 47,000 clones, around 90% found once. These data originate in a study of blood T cell repertoires in COVID-19. Across the whole study: The origin of the acute and convalescent COVID-19 samples was the United States, Italy and Spain. T cells, B-cell-depleted T cells, or PBMCs supplied cDNA or gDNA.

Looked up from germline, CDR1 is LNHDA and CDR2 is SQIVND (reference sequence). Trimming took 7 bases from V and 2 from J, leaving 9 bases between them. The CDR3 totals 13 residues. The chain is built from TRBV19 and TRBJ1-5; weak D call: TRBD1 (5 bases). The TCR was taken from a man in his 70s with active COVID-19. Sequencing input: peripheral blood. The CDR3 DNA reads TGTGCCAGTAAGGGGTGGGGCAATCAGCCCCAGCATTTT. Amino acids: CASKGWGNQPQHF.